Listed here is a single T cell receptor beta chain. Libraries were prepared by immunoSEQ multiplex PCR; TCRdb keeps only in-frame clonotypes and omits some of them. The sample records more than 65,000 clones, 90% being singletons. The data were taken from a study of OX40 agonist ivuxolimab in advanced cancers. For the study at large: Participants could have had prior anti-PD-1, anti-PD-L1 or anti-CTLA-4 therapy, and around 40% had some.

V shed 6 bases and J 3 bases; nucleotides not matched to a gene: 11. CDR1 is SQVTM, CDR2 ANQGSEA, per germline. The CDR3 spans 14 residues. The input for sequencing was CD4+ or CD8+ T cells sorted from blood, taken in a trial of the OX40 agonist ivuxolimab. This receptor was obtained from an adult with an advanced solid tumor such as melanoma, head and neck, liver or kidney cancer. J is TRBJ2-7 and V is TRBV29-1; 7 bases match TRBD2. The DNA for the CDR3 is TGCAGCGTCGCCGAGGGGACTACGGACTACGAGCAGTACTTC. Translating it yields CSVAEGTTDYEQYF.